The clone carrying this T cell receptor beta chain has a single count. The DNA is left out, because the CDR3 cannot be placed on it with certainty; the CDR3 is given as TCRdb lists it. These data originate in a study of cytomegalovirus exposure and HLA in healthy donors. PCR amplification relied on 60 Vbeta primers (plus 13 Jbeta primers). The protocol was immunoSEQ multiplex PCR, while the TCRdb copy is restricted to in-frame clones and leaves out a portion. The sample carries roughly 80,000 clones, about 88% recorded once. Germline V gene data show CDR1 as SQVTM and CDR2 as ANQGSEA. The CDR3 numbers 14 amino acids, ends counted.

The receptor comes from a woman aged 50 to 60 in good health and CMV-seronegative. Material for sequencing was PBMCs. The chain joins TRBV29-1 to TRBJ1-2; the table's D call TRBD1 went unverified against the DNA. The CDR3 here is CSVGPGAESYGYPF.